These 9 T cell receptor beta chains share one sample of origin, sequenced in a study of shared clonotypes between healthy human individuals. Method: immunoSEQ multiplex PCR; TCRdb's copy keeps in-frame clones and lacks some. The top ten clones hold over 0.1% of a sample with some 2,000,000 clones, 90% to 97% of them seen once. The sequencing input was naive CD4+ T cells sorted from blood. Indicated subset: CD45RA+ positively selected. The origin of the receptors is a man aged 18 to 35 in good health.

This chain links TRBV18 with TRBJ2-7; 8 bases agree with TRBD2. V was clipped by 4 bases and J by 3 bases; unmatched bases: 8. CDR3 size: 15 residues. The germline CDR1 and CDR2 sequences are KGHSH and LQKENI. DNA for the CDR3: TGTGCCAGCTCACTTGAAGCGGGGGCGAACTACGAGCAGTACTTC. Protein sequence: CASSLEAGANYEQYF.

This chain uses TRBV7-2 with TRBJ1-4; D unresolved. V lost 5 bases and J lost 7, with 5 bases in between. The germline gives CDR1 SGHTA, CDR2 FQGNSA. The CDR3 loop spans 11 amino acids. For the CDR3, the DNA is TGTGCCAGCAGCCGAGGTGAAAAACTGTTTTTT. Its translation is CASSRGEKLFF.

The rearrangement joins TRBV11-2 to TRBJ1-5, with D perhaps TRBD1 (5 bases). The CDR3 is made up of 14 amino acids. In germline, CDR1 is SGHAT, CDR2 FQNNGV. Trimming took off 3 bases at V and 0 bases at J, with 6 bases between the two ends. The CDR3 region is CASSFGTSNQPQHF. DNA of the CDR3: TGTGCCAGCAGCTTTGGGACTAGCAATCAGCCCCAGCATTTT.

The chain recombines TRBV2 with TRBJ2-5; possible D gene TRBD2, 6 bases. The CDR3 sequence is 15 residues long. Per the germline V gene, CDR1 is SNHLY and CDR2 is FYNNEI. V lost 2 bases and J 0 bases, leaving 10 bases between the germline ends. This chain's CDR3 is CASSEHGDYQETQYF. For the CDR3, the DNA is TGTGCCAGCAGTGAACATGGGGACTACCAAGAGACCCAGTACTTC.

The V and J genes are TRBV2 and TRBJ1-6; 7 bases line up with TRBD1. The germline V gene encodes CDR1 SNHLY and CDR2 FYNNEI. With 3 bases clipped from V and 7 bases from J, the junction kept 6 bases outside the gene matches. The CDR3 extends over 15 amino acids. The CDR3 here is CASSDLGRGNSPLHF. CDR3 nucleotides: TGTGCCAGCAGTGATCTTGGCAGGGGGAATTCACCCCTCCACTTT.

This clone is a singleton in its sample. The V and J genes are TRBV7-6 and TRBJ2-3; 7 positions match TRBD2. Per germline, CDR1 SGHVS and CDR2 FNYEAQ. CDR3 length equals 16 residues. The V gene end was trimmed by 6 bases and the J gene end by 2 bases; junction bases not matched to a gene: 11. The CDR3 DNA reads as TGTGCCAGCAGTCCTTTCGGCGGGGACTACACAGATACGCAGTATTTT. The encoded protein is CASSPFGGDYTDTQYF.

The chain recombines TRBV10-3 with TRBJ2-2, with TRBD1 matching 8 bases. Germline CDR1 is ENHRY and CDR2 is SYGVKD. The junction had 4 bases not matched to a gene; V was cut back by 5 bases and J by 2 bases. CDR3 length equals 15 residues. The CDR3 is CAISSGTGNTGELFF. The CDR3 bases are TGTGCCATCAGTTCCGGGACAGGCAACACCGGGGAGCTGTTTTTT.

Points on this clone: Because it lacks the conserved phenylalanine or tryptophan at the end, this CDR3 is likely a read error. The DNA is left out, because the CDR3 cannot be placed on it with certainty; the CDR3 is given as TCRdb lists it. J is TRBJ2-7 and V is TRBV5-4; the tabulated D call, TRBD1, remains unverified against the DNA. From its first to its last residue, the CDR3 has 9 amino acids. Per germline, CDR1 SGHNT and CDR2 YYREEE (reference sequence). Here the CDR3 reads CASRRTVGL.

V usage is TRBV10-3 and J usage is TRBJ2-6; a possible D gene is TRBD1 (6 bases). From germline, CDR1 is ENHRY and CDR2 SYGVKD. Trimming pared 6 bases from V and 1 base from J, leaving 16 bases between. CDR3 length: 17 residues. CDR3 DNA: TGTGCCATCAGCGTAGGACAGTACAATTCTGGGGCCAACGTCCTGACTTTC. This codes for CAISVGQYNSGANVLTF.